The subject of this entry is one T cell receptor beta chain. Its antigen is not known. This sample is drawn from a study of blood T cells in healthy people across ages. Whole-study findings and limits: Significant beta diversity loss was already apparent by age roughly 44, declining roughly linearly.

Healthy Caucasians from Russia aged about 6 to 90 served as donors. It was with a sample-barcoded 5' primer and a J-beta primer mix that a second PCR of roughly 7 to 12 cycles was run. Each cDNA molecule received a tag from a template-switch adaptor that had 12 random nucleotides. TCRdb re-derived calls from the 5' RACE reads in MiXCR, one entry per CDR3 protein. Among about a million distinct CDR3 sequences, around 46% were seen once, and the ten largest hold 13%. The sequencing sample was made of blood. The TCR originated in a man aged 25 to 40 in good health.

The CDR3 region has the DNA TGTGCCAGCAGAAACGGCGGGACAGGGAAGTATGGCTACACCTTC. As protein: CASRNGGTGKYGYTF. The V call is TRBV28, the J call TRBJ1-2; TRBD1 matches 9 bases. Germline V lookup: CDR1 MDHEN, CDR2 SYDVKM. The CDR3 length is 15 residues. Losses at the gene ends were 6 bases for V and 5 bases for J; bases not matched to a gene: 10.